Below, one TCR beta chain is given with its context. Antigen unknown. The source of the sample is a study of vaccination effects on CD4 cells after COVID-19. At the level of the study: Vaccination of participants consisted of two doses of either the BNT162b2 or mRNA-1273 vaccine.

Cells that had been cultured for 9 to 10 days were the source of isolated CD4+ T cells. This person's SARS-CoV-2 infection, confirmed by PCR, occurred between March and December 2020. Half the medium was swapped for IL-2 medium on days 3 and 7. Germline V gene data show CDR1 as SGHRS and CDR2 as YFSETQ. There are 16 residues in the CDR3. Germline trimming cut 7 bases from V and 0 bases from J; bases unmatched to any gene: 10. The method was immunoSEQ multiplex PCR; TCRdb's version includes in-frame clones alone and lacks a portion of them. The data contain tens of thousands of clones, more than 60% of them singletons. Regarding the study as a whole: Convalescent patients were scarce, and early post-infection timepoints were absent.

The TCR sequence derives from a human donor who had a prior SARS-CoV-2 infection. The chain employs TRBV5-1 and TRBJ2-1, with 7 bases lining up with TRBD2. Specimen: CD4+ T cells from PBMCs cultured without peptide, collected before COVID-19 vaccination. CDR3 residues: CASGQREGNSYNEQFF. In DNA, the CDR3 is TGCGCCAGCGGTCAAAGGGAGGGGAACTCCTACAATGAGCAGTTCTTC.